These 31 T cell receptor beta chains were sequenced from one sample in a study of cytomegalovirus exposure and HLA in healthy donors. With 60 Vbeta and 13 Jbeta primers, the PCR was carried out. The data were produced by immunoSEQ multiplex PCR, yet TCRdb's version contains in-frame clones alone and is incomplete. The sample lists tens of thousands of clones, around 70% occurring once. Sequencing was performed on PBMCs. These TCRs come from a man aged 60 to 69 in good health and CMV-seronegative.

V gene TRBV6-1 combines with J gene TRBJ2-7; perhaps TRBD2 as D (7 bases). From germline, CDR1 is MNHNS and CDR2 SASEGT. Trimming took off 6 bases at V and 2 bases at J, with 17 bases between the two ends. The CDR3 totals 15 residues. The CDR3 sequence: CASSLREGVPYEQYF. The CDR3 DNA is TGTGCCAGCAGCCTAAGGGAGGGGGTACCCTACGAGCAGTACTTC.

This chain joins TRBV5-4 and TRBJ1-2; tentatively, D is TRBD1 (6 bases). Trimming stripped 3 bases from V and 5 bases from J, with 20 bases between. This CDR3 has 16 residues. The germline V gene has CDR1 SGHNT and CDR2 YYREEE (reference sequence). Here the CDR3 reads CASSSTRTESSYGYTF. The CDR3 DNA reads TGTGCCAGCAGCTCGACCCGGACAGAGAGCTCTTATGGCTACACCTTC.

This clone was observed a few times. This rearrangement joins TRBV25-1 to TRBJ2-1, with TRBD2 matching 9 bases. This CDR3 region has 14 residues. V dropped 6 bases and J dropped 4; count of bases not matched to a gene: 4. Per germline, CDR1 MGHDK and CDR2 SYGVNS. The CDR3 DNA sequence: TGTGCCAGCAGGGATAGCGGGGGATACAATGAGCAGTTCTTC. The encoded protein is CASRDSGGYNEQFF.

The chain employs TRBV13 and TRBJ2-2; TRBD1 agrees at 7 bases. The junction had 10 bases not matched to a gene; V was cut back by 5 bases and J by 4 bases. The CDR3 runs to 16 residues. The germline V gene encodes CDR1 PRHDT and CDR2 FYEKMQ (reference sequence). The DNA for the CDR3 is TGTGCCAGCAGCCAACGTACAGGGGTTACCACCGGGGAGCTGTTTTTT. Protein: CASSQRTGVTTGELFF. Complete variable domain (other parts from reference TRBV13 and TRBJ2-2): AAGVIQSPRHLIKEKRETATLKCYPIPRHDTVYWYQQGPGQDPQFLISFYEKMQSDKGSIPDRFSAQQFSDYHSELNMSSLELGDSALYFCASSQRTGVTTGELFFGEGSRLTVL.

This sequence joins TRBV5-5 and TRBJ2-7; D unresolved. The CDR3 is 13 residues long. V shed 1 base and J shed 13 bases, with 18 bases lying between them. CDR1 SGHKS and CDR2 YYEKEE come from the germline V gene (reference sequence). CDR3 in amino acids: CASSLIQSVEAYF. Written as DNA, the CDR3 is TGTGCCAGCAGCTTGATTCAGTCAGTTGAGGCCTACTTC.

The CDR3 spells CASMGLAGETQYF. Written as DNA, the CDR3 is TGTGCCAGTATGGGACTAGCGGGAGAGACCCAGTACTTC. The genes are TRBV19 and TRBJ2-5; 12 nucleotides match TRBD2. The CDR3 is 13 amino acids. V was clipped by 7 bases and J by 4 bases; unmatched bases: 1. Germline CDR1 is LNHDA and CDR2 is SQIVND (reference sequence).

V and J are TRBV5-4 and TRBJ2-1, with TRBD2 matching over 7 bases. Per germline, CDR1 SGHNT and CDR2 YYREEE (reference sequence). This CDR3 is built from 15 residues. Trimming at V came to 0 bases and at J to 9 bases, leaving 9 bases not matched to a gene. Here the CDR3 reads CASSLEGRGGVEQFF. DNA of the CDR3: TGTGCCAGCAGCTTGGAGGGGAGGGGTGGGGTTGAGCAGTTCTTC.

CDR3 sequence (DNA): TGTGCCAGTAGTATAGTAACGGAACGGGGATGGGATCAGCCCCAGCATTTT. Its protein is CASSIVTERGWDQPQHF. The rearrangement uses TRBV19 and TRBJ1-5; D remains unclear. The CDR3 has 17 residues. V was shortened by 1 base and J by 5 bases, with 18 bases between the two germline ends. The germline gives CDR1 LNHDA, CDR2 SQIVND (reference sequence).

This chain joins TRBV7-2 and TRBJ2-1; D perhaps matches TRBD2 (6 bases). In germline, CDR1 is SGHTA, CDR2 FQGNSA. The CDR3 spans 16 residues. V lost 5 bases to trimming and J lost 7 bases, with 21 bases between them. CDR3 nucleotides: TGTGCCAGCAGCCCGGGGACTGGACTCGCTGGGAATGAGCAGTTCTTC. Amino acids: CASSPGTGLAGNEQFF.

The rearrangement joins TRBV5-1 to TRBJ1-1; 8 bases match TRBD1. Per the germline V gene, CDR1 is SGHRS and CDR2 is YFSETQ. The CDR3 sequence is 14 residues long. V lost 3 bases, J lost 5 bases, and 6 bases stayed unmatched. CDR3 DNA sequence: TGCGCCAGCAGCTCCCAGGGGGCGCGGACTGAAGCTTTCTTT. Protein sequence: CASSSQGARTEAFF.

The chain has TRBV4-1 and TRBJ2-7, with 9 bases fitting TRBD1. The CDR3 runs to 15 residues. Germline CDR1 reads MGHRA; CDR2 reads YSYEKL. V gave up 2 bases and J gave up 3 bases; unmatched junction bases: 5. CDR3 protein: CASSQSLGQGYEQYF. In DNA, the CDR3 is TGCGCCAGCAGCCAAAGCTTGGGACAGGGCTACGAGCAGTACTTC.

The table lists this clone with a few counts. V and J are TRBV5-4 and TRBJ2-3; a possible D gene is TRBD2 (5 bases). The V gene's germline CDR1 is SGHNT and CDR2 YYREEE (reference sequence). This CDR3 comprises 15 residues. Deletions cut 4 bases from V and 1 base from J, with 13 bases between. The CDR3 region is CASSRLAEGTDTQYF. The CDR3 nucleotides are TGTGCCAGCAGCCGCCTGGCGGAGGGCACAGATACGCAGTATTTT.

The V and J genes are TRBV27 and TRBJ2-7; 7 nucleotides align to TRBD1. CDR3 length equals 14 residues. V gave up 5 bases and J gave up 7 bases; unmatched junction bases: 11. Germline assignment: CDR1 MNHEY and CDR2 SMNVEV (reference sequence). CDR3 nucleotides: TGTGCCAGCAGTAGACAGGGCGGTCTGTGGGAGCAGTACTTC. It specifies CASSRQGGLWEQYF.

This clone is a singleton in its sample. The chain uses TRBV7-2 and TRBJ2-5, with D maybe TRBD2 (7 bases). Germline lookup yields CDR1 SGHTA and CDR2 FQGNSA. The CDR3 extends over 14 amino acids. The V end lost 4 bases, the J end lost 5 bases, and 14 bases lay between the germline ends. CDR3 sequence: CASSWQGGGETQYF. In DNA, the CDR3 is TGTGCCAGCAGCTGGCAGGGAGGGGGTGAGACCCAGTACTTC.

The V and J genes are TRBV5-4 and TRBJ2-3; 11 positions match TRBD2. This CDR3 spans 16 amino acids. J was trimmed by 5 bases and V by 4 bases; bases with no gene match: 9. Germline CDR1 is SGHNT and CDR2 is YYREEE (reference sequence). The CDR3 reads CASSQSLAGVRDTQYF. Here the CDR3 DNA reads TGTGCCAGCAGCCAATCACTAGCGGGGGTTAGAGATACGCAGTATTTT.

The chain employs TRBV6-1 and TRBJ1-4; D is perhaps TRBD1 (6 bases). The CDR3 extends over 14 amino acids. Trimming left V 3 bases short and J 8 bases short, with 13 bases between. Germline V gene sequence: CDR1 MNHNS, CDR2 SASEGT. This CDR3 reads CASSEQGREEKLFF. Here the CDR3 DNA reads TGTGCCAGCAGTGAGCAGGGGAGAGAAGAAAAACTGTTTTTT.

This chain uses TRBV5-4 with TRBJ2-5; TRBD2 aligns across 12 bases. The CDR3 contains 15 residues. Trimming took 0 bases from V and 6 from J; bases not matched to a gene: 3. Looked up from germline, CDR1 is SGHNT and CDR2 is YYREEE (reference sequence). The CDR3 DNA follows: TGTGCCAGCAGCTTGGGACTAGCGGGGGATAAGACCCAGTACTTC. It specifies CASSLGLAGDKTQYF.

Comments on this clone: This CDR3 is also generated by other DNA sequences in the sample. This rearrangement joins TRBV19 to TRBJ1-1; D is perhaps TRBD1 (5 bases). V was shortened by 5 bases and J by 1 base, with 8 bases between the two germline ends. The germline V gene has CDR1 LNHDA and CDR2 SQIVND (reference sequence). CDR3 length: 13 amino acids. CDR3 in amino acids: CASSSTGNTEAFF. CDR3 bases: TGTGCCAGTAGTTCTACAGGGAACACTGAAGCTTTCTTT.

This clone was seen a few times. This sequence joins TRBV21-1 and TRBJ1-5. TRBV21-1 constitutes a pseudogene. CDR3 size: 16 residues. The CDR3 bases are TGTGCCAGCAGCAAACGAGGGGGGGTTAGCAATCAGCCCCAGCATTTT. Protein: CASSKRGGVSNQPQHF.

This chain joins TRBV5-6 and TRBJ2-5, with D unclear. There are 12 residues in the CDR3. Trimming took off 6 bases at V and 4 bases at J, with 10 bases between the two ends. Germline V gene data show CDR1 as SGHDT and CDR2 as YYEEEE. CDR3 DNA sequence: TGTGCCAGCAACAGCCACGGAGAGACCCAGTACTTC. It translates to CASNSHGETQYF.

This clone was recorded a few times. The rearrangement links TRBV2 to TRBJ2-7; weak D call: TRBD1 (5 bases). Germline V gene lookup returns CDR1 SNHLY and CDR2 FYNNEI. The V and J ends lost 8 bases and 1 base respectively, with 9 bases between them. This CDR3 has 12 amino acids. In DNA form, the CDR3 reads TGTGCCAGCGGGGCAGGTTCCTACGAGCAGTACTTC. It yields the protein CASGAGSYEQYF.

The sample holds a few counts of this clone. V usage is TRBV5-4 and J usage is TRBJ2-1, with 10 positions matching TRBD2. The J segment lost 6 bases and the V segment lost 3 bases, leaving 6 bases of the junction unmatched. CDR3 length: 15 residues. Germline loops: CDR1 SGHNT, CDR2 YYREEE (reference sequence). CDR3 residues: CASSSRLAGGNEQFF. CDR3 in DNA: TGTGCCAGCAGCTCCCGATTAGCGGGAGGCAATGAGCAGTTCTTC.

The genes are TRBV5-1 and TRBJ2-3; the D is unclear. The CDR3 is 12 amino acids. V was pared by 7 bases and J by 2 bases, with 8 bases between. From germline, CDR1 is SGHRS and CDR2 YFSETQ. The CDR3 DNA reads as TGCGCCAGCGGCCACGACACAGATACGCAGTATTTT. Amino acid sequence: CASGHDTDTQYF.

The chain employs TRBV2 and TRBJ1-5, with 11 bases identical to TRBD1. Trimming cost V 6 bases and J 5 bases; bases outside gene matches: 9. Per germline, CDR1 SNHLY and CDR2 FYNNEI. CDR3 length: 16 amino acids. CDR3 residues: CASSLLGTGGDQPQHF. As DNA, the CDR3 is TGTGCCAGCAGCCTACTTGGGACAGGGGGTGATCAGCCCCAGCATTTT. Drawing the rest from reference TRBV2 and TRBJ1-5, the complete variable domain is EPEVTQTPSHQVTQMGQEVILRCVPISNHLYFYWYRQILGQKVEFLVSFYNNEISEKSEIFDDQFSVERPDGSNFTLKIRSTKLEDSAMYFCASSLLGTGGDQPQHFGDGTRLSIL.

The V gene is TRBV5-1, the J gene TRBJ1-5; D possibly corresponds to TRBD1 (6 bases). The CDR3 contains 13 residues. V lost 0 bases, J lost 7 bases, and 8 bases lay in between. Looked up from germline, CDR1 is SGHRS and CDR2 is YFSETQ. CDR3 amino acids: CASSLEGEQPQHF. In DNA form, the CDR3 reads TGCGCCAGCAGCTTGGAGGGGGAACAGCCCCAGCATTTT.

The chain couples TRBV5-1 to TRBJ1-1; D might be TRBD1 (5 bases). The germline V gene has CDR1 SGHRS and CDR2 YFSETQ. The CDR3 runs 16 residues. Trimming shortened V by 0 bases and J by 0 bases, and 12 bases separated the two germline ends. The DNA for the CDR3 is TGCGCCAGCAGCTTGGGGGTGACAGCAATGAACACTGAAGCTTTCTTT. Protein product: CASSLGVTAMNTEAFF.

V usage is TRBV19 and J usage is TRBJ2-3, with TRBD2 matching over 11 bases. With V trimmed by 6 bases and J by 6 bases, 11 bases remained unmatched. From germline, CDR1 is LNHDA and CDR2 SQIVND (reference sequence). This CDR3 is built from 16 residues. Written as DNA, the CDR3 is TGTGCCAGTAGGGCCATTAGCGGGGGGGCCGTTGATACGCAGTATTTT. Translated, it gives CASRAISGGAVDTQYF.

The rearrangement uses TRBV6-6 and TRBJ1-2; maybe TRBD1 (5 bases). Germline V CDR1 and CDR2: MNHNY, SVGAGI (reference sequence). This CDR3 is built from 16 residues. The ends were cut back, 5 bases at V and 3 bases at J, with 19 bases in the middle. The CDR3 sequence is CASSPQDTFSDYGYTF. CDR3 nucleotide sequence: TGTGCCAGCAGTCCCCAGGACACCTTTTCTGACTATGGCTACACCTTC.

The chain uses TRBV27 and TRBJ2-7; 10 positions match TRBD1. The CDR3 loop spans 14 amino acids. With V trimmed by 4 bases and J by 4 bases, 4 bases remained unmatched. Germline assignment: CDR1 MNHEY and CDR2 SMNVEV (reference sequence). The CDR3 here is CASSSRDRGYEQYF. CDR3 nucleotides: TGTGCCAGCAGTTCCCGGGACAGGGGTTACGAGCAGTACTTC.

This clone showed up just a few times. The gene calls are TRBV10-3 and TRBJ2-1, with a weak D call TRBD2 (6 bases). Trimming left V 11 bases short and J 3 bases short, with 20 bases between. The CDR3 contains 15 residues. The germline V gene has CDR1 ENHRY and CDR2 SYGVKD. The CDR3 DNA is TGTGCCTCTTGGGACTTTGGACGGGGCTACAATGAGCAGTTCTTC. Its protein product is CASWDFGRGYNEQFF.

CDR3 region: CASSLRRDEKLFF. The CDR3 DNA reads TGTGCCAGCAGTTTACGCAGGGATGAAAAACTGTTTTTT. The chain combines TRBV28 with TRBJ1-4; a weak D match, TRBD1 (5 bases). The V gene lost 2 bases and the J gene lost 6 bases, with 7 bases spanning the gap. This CDR3 has 13 amino acids. The germline V gene has CDR1 MDHEN and CDR2 SYDVKM.